The 9 T cell receptor beta chains below were found in one sample sequenced in a study of blood T cell repertoires in COVID-19. Measured with immunoSEQ multiplex PCR; TCRdb has only the in-frame clones, and not every one. The sample holds some 330,000 clones, just over 85% seen once. What was sequenced was PBMCs or T cells enriched from blood (not recorded which). The receptors shown here come from a young man who had recovered from COVID-19.

Comment on this clone: A single base separates this from a much larger clone, so it may be a read error. The chain uses TRBV5-4 and TRBJ1-1; D possibly corresponds to TRBD1 (5 bases). Germline values: CDR1 SGHNT, CDR2 YYREEE (reference sequence). V lost 4 bases and J 1 base, leaving 8 bases between the germline ends. This CDR3 has 13 amino acids. CDR3 DNA sequence: TGTGCCAGCAGCGTTACAGGGAACACTGAAGCTTTCTTT. Protein product: CASSVTGNTEAFF.

The V gene is TRBV5-5, the J gene TRBJ2-5, with TRBD1 as a possible D gene (6 bases). The CDR3 has 15 residues. V lost 3 bases and J lost 1, with 13 bases in between. CDR1 SGHKS and CDR2 YYEKEE come from the germline V gene (reference sequence). CDR3 coding DNA: TGTGCCAGCAGCTCCCCACAGGGCCTCCAAGAGACCCAGTACTTC. Translation: CASSSPQGLQETQYF.

The rearrangement uses TRBV19 and TRBJ2-1, with TRBD2 matching over 8 bases. The V segment lost 9 bases and the J segment 5 bases; nucleotides outside the gene matches: 6. Germline CDR1 reads LNHDA; CDR2 reads SQIVND (reference sequence). This CDR3 is built from 13 residues. For the CDR3, the DNA is TGTGCCAGCGGTTGGCGGGGGGACAATGAGCAGTTCTTC. The encoded protein is CASGWRGDNEQFF.

The sample holds one count of this clone. The chain links TRBV2 to TRBJ2-7; 7 nucleotides line up with TRBD1. The trim removed 6 bases at V and 1 base at J, leaving 12 bases unmatched. The V gene's germline CDR1 is SNHLY and CDR2 FYNNEI. This CDR3 contains 16 residues. CDR3 in amino acids: CASSTATGVPSYEQYF. DNA for the CDR3: TGTGCCAGCAGCACAGCCACAGGGGTCCCTTCCTACGAGCAGTACTTC. The full variable domain, its missing parts supplied by reference TRBV2 and TRBJ2-7, is EPEVTQTPSHQVTQMGQEVILRCVPISNHLYFYWYRQILGQKVEFLVSFYNNEISEKSEIFDDQFSVERPDGSNFTLKIRSTKLEDSAMYFCASSTATGVPSYEQYFGPGTRLTVT.

The chain employs TRBV27 and TRBJ2-7, with 10 bases matching TRBD1. The germline CDR1 and CDR2 sequences are MNHEY and SMNVEV (reference sequence). The CDR3 runs to 14 residues. Trimming cost V 5 bases and J 2 bases; bases outside gene matches: 3. CDR3 sequence (DNA): TGTGCCAGCAGTCGGACAGGGGGTACCTACGAGCAGTACTTC. It specifies CASSRTGGTYEQYF.

The V gene is TRBV4-1, the J gene TRBJ2-1; 12 bases match TRBD2. After removal of 1 base from V and 7 bases from J, the junction contained 8 bases not matched to a gene. The CDR3 totals 17 residues. The germline V gene has CDR1 MGHRA and CDR2 YSYEKL. CDR3 sequence: CASSQGLLAGGLNEQFF. In DNA form, the CDR3 reads TGCGCCAGCAGCCAAGGGCTACTAGCGGGGGGCCTGAATGAGCAGTTCTTC.

The V gene is TRBV3-1 (or the pseudogene TRBV3-2), the J gene TRBJ2-1, with TRBD2 identical over 13 bases. The CDR3 contains 20 residues. Germline assignment: CDR1 LGHDT and CDR2 YNNKEL (reference sequence). V shed 0 bases and J 5 bases; nucleotides not matched to a gene: 13. Here the CDR3 DNA reads TGTGCCAGCAGCCAAGACCTCCTGGGACTAGCGGGAACCCCCGACAATGAGCAGTTCTTC. The encoded protein is CASSQDLLGLAGTPDNEQFF.

The chain uses TRBV28 and TRBJ2-3, with 9 bases fitting TRBD1. This CDR3 spans 12 amino acids. The V gene end was trimmed by 9 bases and the J gene end by 10 bases; junction bases not matched to a gene: 8. Per the germline V gene, CDR1 is MDHEN and CDR2 is SYDVKM. For the CDR3, the DNA is TGTGCCAGTCGAGGGACAGGGAGGCCGCAGTATTTT. Amino acid sequence: CASRGTGRPQYF.

V gene TRBV4-1 combines with J gene TRBJ2-1; D may be TRBD2 (6 bases). CDR1 and CDR2 (germline): MGHRA, YSYEKL. The CDR3 length is 14 residues. The V end lost 6 bases, the J end lost 12 bases, and 21 bases lay between the germline ends. The CDR3 nucleotides are TGCGCCAGCAGGCAGGGACTGGGCCTGGCGGGGCAGTTCTTC. Translated: CASRQGLGLAGQFF.